The 21 T cell receptor beta chains below come from one sample, sequenced in a study of vaccination effects on CD4 cells after COVID-19. Subsequent to 10 days of culture, CD4+ T cells were isolated. Their specific antigens are unknown. Data came from immunoSEQ multiplex PCR; TCRdb stores just in-frame clones and leaves some out. The sample gives 25,000 to 35,000 clones, around 70% of which show up once; approximately 3.6% is in the top ten. Source: CD4+ T cells from PBMCs cultured without peptide, taken before COVID-19 vaccination. These receptors all stem from a human donor who received a COVID-19 vaccine.

The rearrangement uses TRBV5-1 and TRBJ2-5; D is undetermined. V shed 4 bases and J shed 0 bases, with 13 bases lying between them. This CDR3 contains 15 residues. From germline, CDR1 is SGHRS and CDR2 YFSETQ. The chain's CDR3 is CASSKGQGYQETQYF. CDR3 sequence (DNA): TGCGCCAGCAGCAAGGGCCAAGGTTACCAAGAGACCCAGTACTTC.

DNA of the CDR3: TGTGCCAGCAGCCCCACTAGCGGGGGAAACAATGAGCAGTTCTTC. Amino acid sequence: CASSPTSGGNNEQFF. The rearrangement links TRBV11-3 to TRBJ2-1, with 11 bases identical to TRBD2. The trim removed 5 bases at V and 5 bases at J, leaving 5 bases unmatched. The CDR3 runs 15 residues. Germline loops: CDR1 SGHNT, CDR2 YENEEA.

This chain connects TRBV19 to TRBJ1-5; the D gene is possibly TRBD1 (6 bases). CDR3 length: 15 residues. Between the trimmed V and J ends, which lost 7 bases and 0 bases, there was a span of 13 bases. Germline values: CDR1 LNHDA, CDR2 SQIVND (reference sequence). The CDR3 nucleotides are TGTGCCAGTAATCCCGGGACATATAGCAATCAGCCCCAGCATTTT. Encoded protein: CASNPGTYSNQPQHF.

The chain employs TRBV19 and TRBJ1-2; D uncertain. Trimming shortened V by 0 bases and J by 8 bases, and 13 bases separated the two germline ends. Germline CDR1 and CDR2: LNHDA and SQIVND (reference sequence). The CDR3 is 14 amino acids. CDR3 coding DNA: TGTGCCAGTAGTATAGAGGGGAAGGACGGCGGCTACACCTTC. It specifies CASSIEGKDGGYTF.

The J gene is TRBJ2-5, the V gene TRBV2, with D perhaps TRBD2 (6 bases). This CDR3 has 11 amino acids. Trimming took 6 bases from V and 5 from J, leaving 7 bases between them. Germline CDR1 reads SNHLY; CDR2 reads FYNNEI. CDR3: CASSSGETQYF. The DNA of the CDR3 is TGTGCCAGCAGCAGCGGGGAGACCCAGTACTTC.

The rearrangement joins TRBV11-3 to TRBJ1-1; 12 bases line up with TRBD1. V lost 4 bases to trimming and J lost 7 bases; unmatched junction nucleotides: 7. Germline-derived CDR1 and CDR2 are SGHNT and YENEEA. The CDR3 runs 15 residues. The CDR3 here is CASSSPGQGAGEAFF. The DNA for the CDR3 is TGTGCCAGCAGCTCGCCGGGACAGGGGGCGGGTGAAGCTTTCTTT.

V and J are TRBV2 and TRBJ2-3; the match to TRBD2 covers 8 bases. In germline, CDR1 is SNHLY, CDR2 FYNNEI. The length of the CDR3 is 16 residues. The V segment lost 7 bases and the J segment 1 base; nucleotides outside the gene matches: 10. CDR3 sequence reads: CASTLRAGGRTDTQYF. CDR3 sequence (DNA): TGTGCCAGCACCCTGAGGGCGGGGGGACGCACAGATACGCAGTATTTT.

This chain links TRBV4-2 with TRBJ2-2; maybe TRBD2 (7 bases). This CDR3 has 15 amino acids. V lost 4 bases and J lost 6, with 15 bases in between. Germline CDR1 reads LGHNA; CDR2 reads YNFKEQ. The CDR3 bases are TGTGCCAGCAGCCGAGAGGGGGGGCATCCCGGGGAGCTGTTTTTT. Translated, it gives CASSREGGHPGELFF.

This clone was seen more than once but under ten times. In DNA form, the CDR3 reads TGTGCCAGCAGCCAAGAGAGCAGCGGGCTCTACTACGAGCAGTACTTC. As protein: CASSQESSGLYYEQYF. The V call is TRBV3-1 (or the pseudogene TRBV3-2), the J call TRBJ2-7; D may be TRBD2 (6 bases). CDR1 LGHDT and CDR2 YNNKEL come from the germline V gene (reference sequence). The CDR3 sequence is 16 residues long. The ends were cut back, 0 bases at V and 3 bases at J, with 15 bases in the middle.

The chain has TRBV3-1 (or the pseudogene TRBV3-2) and TRBJ2-3; TRBD1 matches at 7 bases. Unmatched junction bases numbered 14, after V lost 6 bases and J lost 5 bases. The germline CDR1 and CDR2 sequences are LGHDT and YNNKEL (reference sequence). The CDR3 is 16 amino acids. Here the CDR3 reads CASSHRGTILEDTQYF. The DNA for the CDR3 is TGTGCCAGCAGTCACAGGGGTACTATCCTTGAAGATACGCAGTATTTT.

The CDR3 coding sequence is TGTGCCAGCAGTTCTTTTGGGCAGGGTGTATATGGCTACACCTTC. Its protein product is CASSSFGQGVYGYTF. The chain carries TRBV27 and TRBJ1-2, with a possible D match to TRBD1 (5 bases). There are 15 residues in the CDR3. The germline V gene has CDR1 MNHEY and CDR2 SMNVEV (reference sequence). Between the trimmed V and J ends, which lost 4 bases and 5 bases, there was a span of 17 bases.

The J gene is TRBJ1-6, the V gene TRBV23-1; the D is unclear. TRBV23-1 is sorted into the ORF group, with uncertain function. The CDR3 is 12 residues long. Deletions cut 1 base from V and 12 bases from J, with 7 bases between. The CDR3 coding sequence is TGCGCCAGCAGTCAATTCTACCAACCCCTCCACTTT. Protein: CASSQFYQPLHF.

The chain employs TRBV27 and TRBJ2-1; 7 bases match TRBD2. V shed 7 bases, J shed 2 bases, and the junction held 5 bases outside the gene matches. Germline assignment: CDR1 MNHEY and CDR2 SMNVEV (reference sequence). The CDR3 consists of 14 residues. CDR3 nucleotides: TGTGCCAGCACGTTCGCGGGGGCCTACAATGAGCAGTTCTTC. Translating gives CASTFAGAYNEQFF.

The chain employs TRBV12-3 or TRBV12-4 and TRBJ2-1; 7 bases line up with TRBD2. CDR3 size: 12 residues. J lost 15 bases, V lost 5 bases, and 10 bases had no gene match. CDR3 bases: TGTGCCAGCAGTGAAGAGCGGGGACGGCGGTTCTTC. It codes for CASSEERGRRFF.

The CDR3 DNA follows: TGCAGCGCGGGAGGGCCGGGCGGGGAGCTGTTTTTT. Protein: CSAGGPGGELFF. The chain couples TRBV29-1 to TRBJ2-2; TRBD2 matches 8 bases. CDR1 SQVTM and CDR2 ANQGSEA come from the germline V gene. Trimming took 7 bases from V and 7 from J; bases not matched to a gene: 5. This CDR3 has 12 residues.

V and J are TRBV4-2 and TRBJ2-1; D ambiguous. The CDR3 is 19 residues long. Germline V gene data show CDR1 as LGHNA and CDR2 as YNFKEQ. The V end lost 0 bases, the J end lost 4 bases, and 22 bases lay between the germline ends. The CDR3 bases are TGTGCCAGCAGCCAAGAGCCTGCCCAAAGCGAGCAGGTATACAATGAGCAGTTCTTC. Translating gives CASSQEPAQSEQVYNEQFF.

The chain links TRBV5-1 to TRBJ2-3; D is unclear. Trimming shortened V by 4 bases and J by 2 bases, and 14 bases separated the two germline ends. CDR1 is SGHRS, CDR2 YFSETQ, per germline. This CDR3 has 15 residues. CDR3 sequence reads: CASSPTVGNTDTQYF. DNA for the CDR3: TGCGCCAGCAGCCCCACGGTGGGGAACACAGATACGCAGTATTTT.

The chain combines TRBV5-1 with TRBJ1-2, with 7 bases matching TRBD1. The CDR3 length is 15 residues. V dropped 1 base and J dropped 4; count of bases not matched to a gene: 7. CDR1 and CDR2 from the germline V gene are SGHRS and YFSETQ. CDR3 region: CASSLSWGTVYGYTF. CDR3 nucleotides: TGCGCCAGCAGCTTGTCATGGGGGACAGTCTATGGCTACACCTTC.

This clone has just a few counts. The chain combines TRBV19 with TRBJ1-1, with 9 bases identical to TRBD1. The V gene's germline CDR1 is LNHDA and CDR2 SQIVND (reference sequence). The CDR3 length is 13 residues. Trimming removed 8 bases from V and 3 bases from J; junction bases left unmatched: 4. CDR3 region: CASGDRADTEAFF. The CDR3 DNA reads TGTGCCAGTGGGGACAGGGCGGACACTGAAGCTTTCTTT.

The V and J genes are TRBV6-1 and TRBJ1-2; D unresolved. V was clipped by 7 bases and J by 0 bases, with 9 bases between them. Germline CDR1 is MNHNS and CDR2 is SASEGT. This CDR3 is built from 13 residues. The CDR3 nucleotides are TGTGCCAGCATGGTTGGGGCTAACTATGGCTACACCTTC. Residues: CASMVGANYGYTF.

The chain uses TRBV6-5 and TRBJ2-7; D not certain. This CDR3 region has 11 residues. CDR1 is MNHEY, CDR2 SVGAGI, per germline. Trimming removed 1 base at V and 3 bases at J, with 1 base between. The DNA of the CDR3 is TGTGCCAGCAGTTACTTCTACGAGCAGTACTTC. This gives the protein CASSYFYEQYF.